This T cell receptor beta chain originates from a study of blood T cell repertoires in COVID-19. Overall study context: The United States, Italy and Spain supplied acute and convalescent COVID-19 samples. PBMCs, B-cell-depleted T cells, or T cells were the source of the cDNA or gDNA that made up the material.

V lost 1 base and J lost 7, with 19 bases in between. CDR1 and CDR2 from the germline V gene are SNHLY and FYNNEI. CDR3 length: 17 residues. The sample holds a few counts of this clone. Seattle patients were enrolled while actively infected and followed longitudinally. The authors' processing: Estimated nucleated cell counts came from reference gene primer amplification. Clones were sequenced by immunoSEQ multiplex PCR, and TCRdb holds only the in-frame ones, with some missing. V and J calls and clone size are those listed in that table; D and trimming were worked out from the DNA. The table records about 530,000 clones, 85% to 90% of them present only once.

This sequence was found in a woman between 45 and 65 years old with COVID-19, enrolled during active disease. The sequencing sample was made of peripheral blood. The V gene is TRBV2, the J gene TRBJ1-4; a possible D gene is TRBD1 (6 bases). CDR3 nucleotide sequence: TGTGCCAGCAGTGAAGGCTCAATCGGGGGGCGGGGTGAAAAACTGTTTTTT. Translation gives CASSEGSIGGRGEKLFF. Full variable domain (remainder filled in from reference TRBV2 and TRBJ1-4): EPEVTQTPSHQVTQMGQEVILRCVPISNHLYFYWYRQILGQKVEFLVSFYNNEISEKSEIFDDQFSVERPDGSNFTLKIRSTKLEDSAMYFCASSEGSIGGRGEKLFFGSGTQLSVL.